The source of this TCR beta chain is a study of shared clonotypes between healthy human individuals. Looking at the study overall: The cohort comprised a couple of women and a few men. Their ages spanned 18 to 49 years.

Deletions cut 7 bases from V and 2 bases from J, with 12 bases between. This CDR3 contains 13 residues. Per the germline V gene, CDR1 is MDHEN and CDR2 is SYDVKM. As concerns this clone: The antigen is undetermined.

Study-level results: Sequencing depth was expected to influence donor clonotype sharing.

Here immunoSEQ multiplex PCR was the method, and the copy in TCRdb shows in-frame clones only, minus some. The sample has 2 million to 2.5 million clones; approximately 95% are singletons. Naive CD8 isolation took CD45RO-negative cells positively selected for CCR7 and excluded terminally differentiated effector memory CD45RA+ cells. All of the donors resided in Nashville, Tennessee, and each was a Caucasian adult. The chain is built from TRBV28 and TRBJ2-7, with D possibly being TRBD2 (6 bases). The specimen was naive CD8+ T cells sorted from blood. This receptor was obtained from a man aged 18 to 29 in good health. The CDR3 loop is CASNAGRTYEQYF. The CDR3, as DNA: TGTGCCAGCAACGCGGGGCGGACCTACGAGCAGTACTTC.